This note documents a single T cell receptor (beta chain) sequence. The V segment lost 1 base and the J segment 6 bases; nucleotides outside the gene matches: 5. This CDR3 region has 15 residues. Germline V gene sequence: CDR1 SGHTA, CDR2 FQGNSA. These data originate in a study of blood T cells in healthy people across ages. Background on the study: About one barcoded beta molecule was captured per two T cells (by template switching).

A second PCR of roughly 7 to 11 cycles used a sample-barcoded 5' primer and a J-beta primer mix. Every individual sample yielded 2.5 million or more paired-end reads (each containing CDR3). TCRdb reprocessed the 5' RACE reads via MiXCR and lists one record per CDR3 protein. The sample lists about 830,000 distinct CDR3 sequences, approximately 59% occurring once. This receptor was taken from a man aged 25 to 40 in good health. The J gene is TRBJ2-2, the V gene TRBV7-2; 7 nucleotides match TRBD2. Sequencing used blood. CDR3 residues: CASSLVRLAAGELFF. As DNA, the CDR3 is TGTGCCAGCAGCTTAGTAAGACTAGCAGCCGGGGAGCTGTTTTTT.